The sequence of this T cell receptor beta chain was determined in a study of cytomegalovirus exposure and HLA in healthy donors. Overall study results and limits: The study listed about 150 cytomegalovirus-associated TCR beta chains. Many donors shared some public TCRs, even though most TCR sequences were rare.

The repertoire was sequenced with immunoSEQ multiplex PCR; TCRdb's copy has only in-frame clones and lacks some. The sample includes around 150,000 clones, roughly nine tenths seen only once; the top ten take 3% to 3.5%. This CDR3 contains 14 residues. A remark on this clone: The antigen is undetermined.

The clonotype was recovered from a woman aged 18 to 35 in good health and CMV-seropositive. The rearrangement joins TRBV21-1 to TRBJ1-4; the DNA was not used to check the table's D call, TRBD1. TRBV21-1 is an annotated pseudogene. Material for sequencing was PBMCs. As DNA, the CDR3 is TGTGCCAGCAGCGAACAAGCAACTAATGAAAAACTGTTTTTT. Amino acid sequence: CASSEQATNEKLFF.